Given below is one T cell receptor beta chain in context. Methods used by the authors: The assay estimated nucleated cells by amplifying reference gene primers. Generated by immunoSEQ multiplex PCR, the TCRdb table keeps only in-frame clones and is missing some. V and J calls and clone size are those listed in that table; D and trimming were worked out from the DNA. This table has 350,000 to 450,000 clones, around 87% appearing once. The CDR3 has 18 residues. The germline V gene has CDR1 LGHDT and CDR2 YNNKEL (reference sequence). Trimming left V 4 bases short and J 4 bases short, with 25 bases between. This sample was included in a study of blood T cell repertoires in COVID-19. Study-wide background: From T cells, B-cell-depleted T cells, or PBMCs came the material, which was cDNA or gDNA.

The sample taken for sequencing was peripheral blood. This clonotype was sampled from a woman aged 55-70 years with COVID-19, enrolled during active disease. The chain links TRBV3-1 (or the pseudogene TRBV3-2) to TRBJ1-2, with a tentative D call TRBD1 (5 bases). This chain's CDR3 is CASSPGRGFGRSAYGYTF. CDR3 DNA: TGTGCCAGCAGCCCGGGTCGGGGGTTCGGTCGTTCGGCCTATGGCTACACCTTC.